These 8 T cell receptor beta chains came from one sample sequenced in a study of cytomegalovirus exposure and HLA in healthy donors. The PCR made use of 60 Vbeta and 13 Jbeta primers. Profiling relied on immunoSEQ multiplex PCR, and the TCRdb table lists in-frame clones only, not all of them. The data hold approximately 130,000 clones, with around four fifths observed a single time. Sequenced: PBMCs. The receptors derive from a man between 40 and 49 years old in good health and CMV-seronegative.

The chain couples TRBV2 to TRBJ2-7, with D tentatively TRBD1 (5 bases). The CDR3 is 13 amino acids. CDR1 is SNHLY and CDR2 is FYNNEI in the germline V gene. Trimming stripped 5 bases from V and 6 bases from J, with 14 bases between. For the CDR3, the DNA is TGTGCCAGCAGTTGGACATCCTCAGGCGAGCAGTACTTC. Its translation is CASSWTSSGEQYF.

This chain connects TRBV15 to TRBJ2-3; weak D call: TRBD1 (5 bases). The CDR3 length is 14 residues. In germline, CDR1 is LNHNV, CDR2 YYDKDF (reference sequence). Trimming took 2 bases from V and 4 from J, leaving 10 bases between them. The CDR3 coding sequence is TGTGCCACCAGCAGAAGCAGGGAAGCAGATACGCAGTATTTT. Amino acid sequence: CATSRSREADTQYF.

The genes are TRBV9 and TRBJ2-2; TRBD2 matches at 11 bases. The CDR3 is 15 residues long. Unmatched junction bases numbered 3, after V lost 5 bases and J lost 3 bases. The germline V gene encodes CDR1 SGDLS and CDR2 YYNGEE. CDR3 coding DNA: TGTGCCAGCAGTACTAGCGGGAGCTACACCGGGGAGCTGTTTTTT. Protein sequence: CASSTSGSYTGELFF.

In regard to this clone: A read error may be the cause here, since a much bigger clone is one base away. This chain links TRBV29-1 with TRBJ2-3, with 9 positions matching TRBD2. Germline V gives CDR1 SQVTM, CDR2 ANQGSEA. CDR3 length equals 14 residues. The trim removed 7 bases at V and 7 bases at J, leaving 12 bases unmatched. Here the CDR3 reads CSANAGGPAHTQYF. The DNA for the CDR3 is TGCAGCGCGAATGCGGGAGGGCCTGCGCATACGCAGTATTTT.

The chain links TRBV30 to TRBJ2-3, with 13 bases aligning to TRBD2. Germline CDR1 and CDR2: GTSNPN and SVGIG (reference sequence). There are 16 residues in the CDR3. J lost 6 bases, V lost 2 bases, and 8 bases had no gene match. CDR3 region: CAWSRGLAGTSDTQYF. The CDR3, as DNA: TGTGCCTGGAGTAGGGGACTAGCGGGGACGTCGGATACGCAGTATTTT.

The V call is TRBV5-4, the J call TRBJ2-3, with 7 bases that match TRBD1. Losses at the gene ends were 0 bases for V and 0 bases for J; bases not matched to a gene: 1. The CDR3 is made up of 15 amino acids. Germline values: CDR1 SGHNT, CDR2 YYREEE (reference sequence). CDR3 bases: TGTGCCAGCAGCTTGGACAGGGGCAGCACAGATACGCAGTATTTT. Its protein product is CASSLDRGSTDTQYF.

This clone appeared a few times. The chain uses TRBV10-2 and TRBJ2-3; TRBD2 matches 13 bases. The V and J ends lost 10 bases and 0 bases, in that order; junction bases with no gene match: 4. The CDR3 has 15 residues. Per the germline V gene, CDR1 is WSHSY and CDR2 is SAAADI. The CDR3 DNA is TGCGCCACCACACTAGCGGGGGGGAGCACAGATACGCAGTATTTT. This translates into CATTLAGGSTDTQYF.

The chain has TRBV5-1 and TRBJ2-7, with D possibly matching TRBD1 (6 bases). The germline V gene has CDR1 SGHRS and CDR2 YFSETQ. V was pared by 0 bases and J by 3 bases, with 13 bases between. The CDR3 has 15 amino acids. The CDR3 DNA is TGCGCCAGCAGCTTGGATGGGGGCCATTTCTACGAGCAGTACTTC. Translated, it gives CASSLDGGHFYEQYF.